A selection of T cell receptor beta chains follows, all from one sample in a study of Tregs in tolerant kidney transplant recipients. Sequencing was performed with immunoSEQ multiplex PCR; in TCRdb, only in-frame clones are kept and a portion is missing. The top ten clones hold approximately 4.8% of a sample with some 69,000 clones, 84% of them seen once. What was sequenced was CD4+ T cells from blood. All receptors come from a human donor in good health. Each CDR3 is given with its conserved first and last residue. A D gene is named only where the DNA matches it firmly. For some rows the clone size is stated as once, few or many, or as a class when expanded; others skip it.

J gene,D gene,clone size,V gene,CDR3 protein,CDR3 DNA
TRBJ2-7,NA,NA,TRBV9,CASSVEGSSYEQYF,TGTGCCAGCAGCGTAGAGGGAAGCTCCTACGAGCAGTACTTC
TRBJ2-3,NA,few,TRBV9,CASSVDPGSTDTQYF,TGTGCCAGCAGCGTAGATCCCGGCAGCACAGATACGCAGTATTTT
TRBJ2-2,NA,NA,TRBV15,CATSRFLRSGNTGELFF,TGTGCCACCAGCAGATTTCTGCGGAGCGGGAACACCGGGGAGCTGTTTTTT
TRBJ2-5,NA,NA,TRBV11-2,CASSLVRGRKTQYF,TGTGCCAGCAGCTTAGTTAGGGGCCGAAAGACCCAGTACTTC
TRBJ2-5,NA,NA,TRBV29-1,CSVEHGGGTQYF,TGCAGCGTTGAACATGGGGGTGGGACCCAGTACTTC
TRBJ1-2,TRBD1,NA,TRBV7-2,CASSPKSDRAGYTF,TGTGCCAGCAGCCCCAAGTCCGACAGGGCTGGCTACACCTTC
TRBJ1-4,NA,NA,TRBV5-1,CASSPEGREGEKLFF,TGCGCCAGCAGCCCGGAGGGGAGGGAGGGAGAAAAACTGTTTTTT
TRBJ2-5,TRBD2,few,TRBV7-2,CASSDKSGVETQYF,TGTGCCAGCAGCGATAAGAGCGGGGTAGAGACCCAGTACTTC
TRBJ1-3,NA,NA,TRBV2,CASSEVSPSLGNTIYF,TGTGCCAGCAGTGAAGTCAGCCCGTCCCTCGGAAACACCATATATTTT
TRBJ1-2,TRBD1,NA,TRBV6-4,CASSGDSSGQGTWNYGYTF,TGTGCCAGCAGCGGGGATTCGTCGGGACAGGGGACGTGGAACTATGGCTACACCTTC
TRBJ2-1,TRBD2,NA,TRBV2,CASSENLAGNEQFF,TGTGCCAGCAGTGAGAACCTAGCGGGCAATGAGCAGTTCTTC
TRBJ2-3,NA,once,TRBV11-2,CASSYWTDTQYF,TGTGCCAGCAGCTACTGGACGGATACGCAGTATTTT
TRBJ2-7,NA,NA,TRBV7-8,CASSPNSGEQYF,TGTGCCAGCAGCCCAAACTCGGGAGAGCAGTACTTC
TRBJ2-1,TRBD2,NA,TRBV7-2,CASSFPTSGLYNEQFF,TGTGCCAGCAGCTTTCCGACTAGCGGGCTTTACAATGAGCAGTTCTTC
TRBJ2-2,NA,NA,TRBV5-1,CASTSSVVTAASGELFF,TGCGCCAGCACGAGTTCCGTCGTTACGGCGGCTTCAGGGGAGCTGTTTTTT
TRBJ1-2,NA,NA,TRBV4-1,CASSQQLGASIRGYTF,TGCGCCAGCAGCCAACAGTTGGGGGCGAGTATAAGGGGCTACACCTTC
TRBJ1-4,NA,NA,TRBV6-5,CASKADRYEKLFF,TGTGCCAGCAAGGCAGATCGGTATGAAAAACTGTTTTTT
TRBJ2-7,NA,NA,TRBV7-2,CASSSRGQLTYEQYF,TGTGCCAGCAGCAGCCGAGGGCAGCTTACCTACGAGCAGTACTTC
TRBJ2-4,NA,NA,TRBV2,CASSRLGSDLAKNIQYF,TGTGCCAGCAGTCGCCTCGGATCCGACCTAGCCAAAAACATTCAGTACTTC
TRBJ2-7,TRBD2,once,TRBV18,CASSLGLAAAVSYEQYF,TGTGCCAGCTCTCTCGGACTAGCAGCGGCCGTCTCCTACGAGCAGTACTTC
TRBJ2-7,TRBD2,few,TRBV6-8,CASSYVGLAGPNYEQYF,TGTGCCAGCAGTTACGTTGGACTAGCGGGGCCCAACTACGAGCAGTACTTC
TRBJ1-5,NA,NA,TRBV19,CASAPSNQPQHF,TGTGCCAGTGCGCCTAGCAATCAGCCCCAGCATTTT
TRBJ1-2,TRBD1,NA,TRBV10-3,CATFDRVNYGYTF,TGTGCCACCTTTGACAGGGTCAACTATGGCTACACCTTC
TRBJ2-3,TRBD2,NA,TRBV11-2,CASSIGLAGGTPDTQYF,TGTGCCAGCAGTATCGGGCTAGCGGGGGGCACCCCAGATACGCAGTATTTT
TRBJ2-7,TRBD2,NA,TRBV2,CASSGGGSKGAYEQYF,TGTGCCAGCAGTGGGGGGGGTTCCAAAGGGGCCTACGAGCAGTACTTC
TRBJ2-1,NA,NA,TRBV7-6,CASSLKETAAPFSYNEQFF,TGTGCCAGCAGCTTAAAGGAGACAGCAGCTCCCTTCTCCTACAATGAGCAGTTCTTC
TRBJ2-1,TRBD2,NA,TRBV7-8,CASVLGVSGKRTRYNEQFF,TGTGCCAGCGTTCTCGGGGTGAGCGGGAAACGTACGAGGTACAATGAGCAGTTCTTC
TRBJ1-3,NA,NA,TRBV11-3,CASSEGASGNTIYF,TGTGCCAGCAGCGAGGGAGCCTCTGGAAACACCATATATTTT
TRBJ1-2,NA,NA,TRBV19,CASSPDPNYGYTF,TGTGCCAGTAGTCCAGATCCTAACTATGGCTACACCTTC
TRBJ1-6,NA,NA,TRBV5-4,CASSLEFRSPLHF,TGTGCCAGCAGCTTGGAATTTCGTTCACCCCTCCACTTT
TRBJ1-1,NA,NA,TRBV28,CASSRRRDTEAFF,TGTGCCAGCAGTCGTAGGAGGGACACTGAAGCTTTCTTT
TRBJ1-5,NA,few,TRBV11-2,CASSLLGQPQHF,TGTGCCAGCAGCTTATTGGGTCAGCCCCAGCATTTT
TRBJ2-1,NA,NA,TRBV5-6,CASSLSLATYNEQFF,TGTGCCAGCAGCTTGTCACTAGCTACCTACAATGAGCAGTTCTTC
TRBJ1-5,NA,NA,TRBV30,CAWSFGAGQPQHF,TGTGCCTGGAGCTTTGGGGCGGGGCAGCCCCAGCATTTT
TRBJ2-6,TRBD1,once,TRBV19,CASSGSGGLGANVLTF,TGTGCCAGTAGTGGATCAGGGGGCCTTGGGGCCAACGTCCTGACTTTC
TRBJ2-3,TRBD1,few,TRBV28,CASRPKWDRRRISTDTQYF,TGTGCCAGCAGGCCGAAGTGGGACAGGCGACGGATAAGCACAGATACGCAGTATTTT
TRBJ2-7,TRBD2,NA,TRBV9,CASSVGSSGRLEQYF,TGTGCCAGCAGCGTAGGAAGTAGCGGGAGGCTCGAGCAGTACTTC